This TCR beta chain was captured in a study of T-cell memory formation after mild COVID-19. MiXCR, applied by TCRdb to the 5' RACE reads, yields one record per CDR3 protein. This table has 470,000 or so distinct CDR3 sequences, roughly 23% appearing once. CDR3 length: 13 amino acids. V shed 5 bases and J shed 2 bases, with 9 bases lying between them. This clonotype was obtained from an adult woman who had mild COVID-19 (a few samples of this study predate the infection). Cell type and time point are not known. The sequenced sample consisted of PBMCs or a T cell subset sorted from them (not recorded which). The chain links TRBV12-3 or TRBV12-4 to TRBJ1-2; D is perhaps TRBD1 (6 bases). The CDR3 spells CASSRTANYGYTF. The CDR3 coding sequence is TGTGCCAGCAGTCGGACAGCGAACTATGGCTACACCTTC.